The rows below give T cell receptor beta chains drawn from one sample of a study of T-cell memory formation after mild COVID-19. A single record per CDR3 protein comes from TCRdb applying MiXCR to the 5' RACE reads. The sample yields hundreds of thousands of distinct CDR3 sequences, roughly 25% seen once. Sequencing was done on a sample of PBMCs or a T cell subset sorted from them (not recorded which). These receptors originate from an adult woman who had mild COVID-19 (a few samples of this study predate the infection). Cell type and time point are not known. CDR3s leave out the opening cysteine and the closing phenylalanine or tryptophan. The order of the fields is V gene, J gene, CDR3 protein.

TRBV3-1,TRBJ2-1,ASSQVPSGSYNEQF
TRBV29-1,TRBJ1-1,SVEARFANTEAF
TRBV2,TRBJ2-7,ASSEGAGYSYEQY
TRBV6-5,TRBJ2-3,ASSYYPSSDTQY
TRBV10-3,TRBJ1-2,AISESMGDWDYGYT
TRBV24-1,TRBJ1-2,ATSDWRGHGYT
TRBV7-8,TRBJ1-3,ASSPGIRSGNTIY
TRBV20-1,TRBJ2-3,SASPSPGWAGSTDTQY
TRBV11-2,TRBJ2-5,ASNSGEETQY
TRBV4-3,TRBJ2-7,ASSSQGVDDEQY
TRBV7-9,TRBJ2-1,ATQKGGFEQF
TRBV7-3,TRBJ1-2,ASSSPGTGDGYGYT
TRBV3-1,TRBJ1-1,ASSHRQGRDRGNEAF
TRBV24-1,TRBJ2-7,ATSASHEQY
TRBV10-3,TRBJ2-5,AISNRGEQETQY
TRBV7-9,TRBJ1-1,ASSTGTSDTEAF
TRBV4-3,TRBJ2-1,ASSHLDRGANEQF
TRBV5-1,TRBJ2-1,ASSAQKEQF
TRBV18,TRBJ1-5,ASSPGQGALFQH
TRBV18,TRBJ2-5,ASSRTGQEESNQY
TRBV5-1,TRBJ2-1,ASASVAGVTEQF
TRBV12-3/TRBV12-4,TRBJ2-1,ASSLAANEAGGNYNEQF
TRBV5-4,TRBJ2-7,ASTRGGRDHEQY
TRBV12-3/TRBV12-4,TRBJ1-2,ASSPEGYYGYT
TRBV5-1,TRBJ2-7,ASSLQGAEQY
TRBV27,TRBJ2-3,ASSLQGRPPDTQY
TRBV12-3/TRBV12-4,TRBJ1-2,ASSSRTYGYT
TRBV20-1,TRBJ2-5,SARLVSETQY
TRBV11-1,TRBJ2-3,ASSPSLDTQY
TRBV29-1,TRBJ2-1,SVDAFVSAGVEDEQF
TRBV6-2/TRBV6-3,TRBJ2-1,ASSLVLAGDNEQF
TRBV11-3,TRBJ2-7,ASPSLPGQRRYEQY
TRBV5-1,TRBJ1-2,ASSLGTGTYGYT
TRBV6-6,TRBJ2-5,ASSQVGAVQETQY
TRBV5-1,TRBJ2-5,ASRMEKETQY
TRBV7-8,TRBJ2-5,ASSLTSGELRETQY
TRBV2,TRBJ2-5,ASSAGRGTAQETQY